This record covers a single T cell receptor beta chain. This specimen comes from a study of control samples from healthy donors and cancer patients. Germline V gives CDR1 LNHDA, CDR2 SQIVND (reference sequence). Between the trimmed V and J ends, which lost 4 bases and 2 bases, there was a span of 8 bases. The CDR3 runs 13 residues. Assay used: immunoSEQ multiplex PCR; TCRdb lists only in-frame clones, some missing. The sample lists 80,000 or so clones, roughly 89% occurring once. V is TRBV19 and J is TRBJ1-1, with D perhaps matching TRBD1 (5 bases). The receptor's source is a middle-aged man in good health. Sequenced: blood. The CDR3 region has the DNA TGTGCCAGTAGTAACAGGCCAAACACTGAAGCTTTCTTT. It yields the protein CASSNRPNTEAFF.